Presented here are 27 T cell receptor beta chains from one specimen sequenced in a study of breast tumors, draining lymph nodes, adjacent tissues. TCRdb itself ran the multiplex PCR reads through MiXCR, one entry per CDR3 protein. The profile shows under 25,000 distinct CDR3 sequences, around 55% of them singletons. Specimen: breast tumor tissue. The receptors originated from a female donor with breast cancer. Some clones in this sample may be carry-over from other donors' samples.

At least ten counts were recorded for this clonotype. This may be a read error: a much more frequent sequence differs by one nucleotide. Here the CDR3 reads CASSHPGTGELFF. Written as DNA, the CDR3 is TGTGCCAGCAGTCACCCAGGGACCGGGGAGCTGTTTTTT. The V call is TRBV6-7, the J call TRBJ2-2; the D gene is possibly TRBD1 (5 bases). TRBV6-7 is labeled an ORF, and its function is uncertain. The CDR3 has 13 residues. The V and J ends lost 5 bases and 5 bases respectively, with 9 bases between them.

By frequency in the sample, this clonotype is medium-sized (0.01 to 0.1%). This chain uses TRBV7-6 with TRBJ2-2; possibly TRBD2 for D (5 bases). V dropped 0 bases and J dropped 2 bases, with 7 bases sitting between them. This CDR3 is 15 amino acids long. Germline lookup yields CDR1 SGHVS and CDR2 FNYEAQ. The DNA of the CDR3 is TGTGCCAGCAGCTTAGCGGGAGCCAACACCGGGGAGCTGTTTTTT. This gives the protein CASSLAGANTGELFF. Full variable domain (remainder filled in from reference TRBV7-6 and TRBJ2-2): GAGVSQSPRYKVTKRGQDVALRCDPISGHVSLYWYRQALGQGPEFLTYFNYEAQQDKSGLPNDRFSAERPEGSISTLTIQRTEQRDSAMYRCASSLAGANTGELFFGEGSRLTVL.

The DNA of the CDR3 is TGTGCCAGCAGCCCCCGGACAGCCTACGAGCAGTACTTC. Translating gives CASSPRTAYEQYF. V usage is TRBV11-2 and J usage is TRBJ2-7; D possibly corresponds to TRBD1 (6 bases). This CDR3 spans 13 amino acids. Per germline, CDR1 SGHAT and CDR2 FQNNGV. V lost 5 bases and J 2 bases, leaving 10 bases between the germline ends.

This clonotype has ten or more counts. This chain links TRBV3-1 with TRBJ2-5, with 9 bases lining up with TRBD2. CDR3 length: 16 amino acids. V gave up 1 base and J gave up 4 bases; unmatched junction bases: 7. Germline CDR1 reads LGHDT; CDR2 reads YNNKEL (reference sequence). The CDR3 loop is CASSQVAGGGSETQYF. DNA for the CDR3: TGTGCCAGCAGCCAAGTGGCGGGAGGGGGCTCAGAGACCCAGTACTTC.

The chain is built from TRBV7-3 and TRBJ2-7, with a possible D match to TRBD2 (5 bases). The CDR3 sequence is 13 residues long. The germline V and J ends were trimmed by 0 bases and 6 bases, with 9 bases remaining between them. Germline CDR1 reads SGHTA; CDR2 reads FQGTGA. CDR3 nucleotide sequence: TGTGCCAGCAGCTTAACGCCCGCGGGCGAGCAGTACTTC. Its protein product is CASSLTPAGEQYF.

This clonotype was counted a few times. A much bigger clone sits one base away, suggesting this may be a read error. The V call is TRBV15, the J call TRBJ1-1, with D uncertain. Germline lookup yields CDR1 LNHNV and CDR2 YYDKDF (reference sequence). The ends were cut back, 1 base at V and 4 bases at J, with 7 bases in the middle. The CDR3 is made up of 13 amino acids. CDR3 nucleotide sequence: TGTGCCACCAGCAGAGCGGGGAGCACTGAAGCTTTCTTT. Translated: CATSRAGSTEAFF. Full variable domain (rest looked up from reference TRBV15 and TRBJ1-1): DAMVIQNPRYQVTQFGKPVTLSCSQTLNHNVMYWYQQKSSQAPKLLFHYYDKDFNNEADTPDNFQSRRPNTSFCFLDIRSPGLGDTAMYLCATSRAGSTEAFFGQGTRLTVV.

The chain carries TRBV10-3 and TRBJ2-7; 9 bases are shared with TRBD2. J was trimmed by 2 bases and V by 6 bases; bases with no gene match: 5. This CDR3 has 14 residues. Germline values: CDR1 ENHRY, CDR2 SYGVKD. The CDR3: CAISDSGGTYEQYF. CDR3 sequence (DNA): TGTGCCATCAGCGATAGCGGGGGTACCTACGAGCAGTACTTC.

The V and J genes are TRBV7-8 and TRBJ1-6; D is unclear. The CDR3 has 14 amino acids. V lost 5 bases, J lost 10 bases, and 15 bases lay in between. Germline V CDR1 and CDR2: SGHVS, FQNEAQ. The CDR3 loop is CASSRTEGRSPLHF. The CDR3 DNA reads TGTGCCAGCAGCCGGACGGAAGGTCGGTCACCCCTCCACTTT.

This clonotype is medium-sized in the sample. V and J are TRBV12-3 or TRBV12-4 and TRBJ2-1; TRBD2 agrees at 10 bases. The CDR3 length is 18 residues. V lost 2 bases and J lost 0; bases outside the gene matches: 7. In nucleotides, the CDR3 is TGTGCCAGCAGTTTATTTTGGACTAGCGGTGACTCCTACAATGAGCAGTTCTTC. Its translation is CASSLFWTSGDSYNEQFF.

This clonotype appeared many times. J is TRBJ1-6 and V is TRBV27; TRBD1 matches at 10 bases. The CDR3 is made up of 17 amino acids. The junction had 11 bases not matched to a gene; V was cut back by 4 bases and J by 8 bases. Germline CDR1 is MNHEY and CDR2 is SMNVEV (reference sequence). CDR3 in DNA: TGTGCCAGCAGTTCAAAGCCGGGACAGGGGTCTTATTCACCCCTCCACTTT. Translated: CASSSKPGQGSYSPLHF.

In nucleotides, the CDR3 is TGTGCCAGCAGCTTAGATACAGGAAGTTCACCCCTCCACTTT. This encodes CASSLDTGSSPLHF. The rearrangement links TRBV7-9 to TRBJ1-6, with D tentatively TRBD1 (5 bases). Germline CDR1 and CDR2: SEHNR and FQNEAQ (reference sequence). V lost 1 base, J lost 9 bases, and 10 bases lay in between. This CDR3 contains 14 residues.

V and J are TRBV9 and TRBJ1-6, with D hard to call. From germline, CDR1 is SGDLS and CDR2 YYNGEE. The CDR3 contains 15 residues. V lost 0 bases and J lost 7, with 11 bases in between. This chain's CDR3 is CASSVGGNVNSPLHF. The CDR3 DNA sequence: TGTGCCAGCAGCGTAGGGGGAAATGTGAATTCACCCCTCCACTTT.

This CDR3 reads CASTHRQGRSGELFF. In DNA, the CDR3 is TGTGCCAGCACCCATAGACAGGGACGTAGCGGGGAGCTGTTTTTT. V usage is TRBV7-6 and J usage is TRBJ2-2; TRBD1 aligns across 7 bases. Germline V gene sequence: CDR1 SGHVS, CDR2 FNYEAQ. Trimming removed 7 bases from V and 7 bases from J; junction bases left unmatched: 12. This CDR3 spans 15 amino acids. The full variable domain, its missing parts supplied by reference TRBV7-6 and TRBJ2-2, is GAGVSQSPRYKVTKRGQDVALRCDPISGHVSLYWYRQALGQGPEFLTYFNYEAQQDKSGLPNDRFSAERPEGSISTLTIQRTEQRDSAMYRCASTHRQGRSGELFFGEGSRLTVL.

The genes are TRBV10-3 and TRBJ2-1; 8 bases fit TRBD2. J lost 4 bases, V lost 0 bases, and 5 bases had no gene match. The CDR3 covers 16 residues. The germline CDR1 and CDR2 sequences are ENHRY and SYGVKD. The CDR3 DNA is TGTGCCATCAGTGAGTCCATGGCGGGGGGTTACAATGAGCAGTTCTTC. Amino acids: CAISESMAGGYNEQFF.

There are many counts of this clonotype. The chain recombines TRBV30 with TRBJ2-2, with 11 bases aligning to TRBD2. Per the germline V gene, CDR1 is GTSNPN and CDR2 is SVGIG (reference sequence). The CDR3 is made up of 14 amino acids. V lost 4 bases to trimming and J lost 5 bases; unmatched junction nucleotides: 3. The CDR3 loop is CAWTLAGETGELFF. CDR3 DNA sequence: TGTGCCTGGACACTAGCGGGAGAAACCGGGGAGCTGTTTTTT.

This clonotype was counted a few times. V is TRBV20-1 and J is TRBJ2-7; TRBD1 aligns across 7 bases. The CDR3 sequence is 17 residues long. From germline, CDR1 is DFQATT and CDR2 SNEGSKA (reference sequence). V trimming: 0 bases; J trimming: 2 bases; junction bases outside the gene matches: 13. In DNA form, the CDR3 reads TGCAGTGCTAGAGATCGTGGCAGACAGGGTGTTACCTACGAGCAGTACTTC. Protein product: CSARDRGRQGVTYEQYF.

This chain's CDR3 is CASRRGEGAGYGYTF. CDR3 DNA: TGTGCCAGCAGACGGGGGGAGGGGGCAGGGTATGGCTACACCTTC. The chain uses TRBV7-2 and TRBJ1-2; 7 bases align to TRBD1. The germline V gene has CDR1 SGHTA and CDR2 FQGNSA. The CDR3 length is 15 residues. V lost 6 bases to trimming and J lost 5 bases; unmatched junction nucleotides: 12. Full variable domain (outside the CDR3, taken from reference TRBV7-2 and TRBJ1-2): GAGVSQSPSNKVTEKGKDVELRCDPISGHTALYWYRQSLGQGLEFLIYFQGNSAPDKSGLPSDRFSAERTGGSVSTLTIQRTQQEDSAVYLCASRRGEGAGYGYTFGSGTRLTVV.

This clonotype came up many times. The CDR3 sequence: CASRPGESGELFF. DNA for the CDR3: TGTGCCAGCAGGCCAGGAGAATCCGGGGAGCTGTTTTTT. The chain joins TRBV6-1 to TRBJ2-2; no definite D call. CDR1 is MNHNS and CDR2 is SASEGT in the germline V gene. The CDR3 is made up of 13 amino acids. The V gene lost 6 bases and the J gene lost 6 bases, with 11 bases spanning the gap.

The CDR3 coding sequence is TGCAGTGCTGAGACGGGGTTGGCTAGCGGGGCATCAGATACGCAGTATTTT. This codes for CSAETGLASGASDTQYF. V usage is TRBV20-1 and J usage is TRBJ2-3; 9 bases fit TRBD2. V lost 5 bases and J lost 4; bases outside the gene matches: 16. Germline CDR1 and CDR2: DFQATT and SNEGSKA (reference sequence). The CDR3 runs to 17 residues.

A note on this clonotype: One end of the junction does not line up with germline, which may come from a read error. The V gene is TRBV12-3 or TRBV12-4, the J gene TRBJ1-1; D call uncertain. The CDR3 covers 13 residues. The CDR3 reads CAGSFYKNTEAFF. The DNA for the CDR3 is TGTGCCGGCAGTTTTTATAAGAACACTGAAGCTTTCTTT.

This clonotype was picked up many times. The V call is TRBV5-8, the J call TRBJ2-1; 9 bases agree with TRBD1. CDR3 length equals 15 residues. Germline V lookup: CDR1 SGHTS, CDR2 YDEGEE. V shed 4 bases, J shed 2 bases, and the junction held 4 bases outside the gene matches. CDR3 coding DNA: TGTGCCAGCAGCCTAAGGGACAGGGCCTACAATGAGCAGTTCTTC. Its protein is CASSLRDRAYNEQFF.

This clonotype turned up a few times. With a much larger clone just one base away, this may be a read error. The rearrangement joins TRBV5-6 to TRBJ2-6; D is possibly TRBD1 (5 bases). The germline V and J ends were trimmed by 2 bases and 0 bases, with 6 bases remaining between them. The CDR3 has 15 amino acids. The V gene's germline CDR1 is SGHDT and CDR2 YYEEEE. As DNA, the CDR3 is TGTGCCAGCAGCTTCGACAGCTCTGGGGCCAACGTCCTGACTTTC. This sequence encodes CASSFDSSGANVLTF.

This clonotype counts as medium-sized. The chain uses TRBV7-8 and TRBJ1-3; D is unclear. V was cut by 3 bases and J by 0 bases, with 9 bases left in between. Germline V lookup: CDR1 SGHVS, CDR2 FQNEAQ. This CDR3 has 15 residues. DNA of the CDR3: TGTGCCAGCAGCTTCCGGGAAAGCTCTGGAAACACCATATATTTT. Its translation is CASSFRESSGNTIYF.

There are a few counts of this clonotype. The chain couples TRBV29-1 to TRBJ1-2; D is undetermined. The length of the CDR3 is 14 residues. CDR1 is SQVTM and CDR2 is ANQGSEA in the germline V gene. V was shortened by 1 base and J by 2 bases, with 11 bases between the two germline ends. CDR3 region: CSVEGWTLNYGYTF. The CDR3 nucleotides read TGCAGCGTTGAAGGGTGGACCTTAAACTATGGCTACACCTTC.

In its sample, this clonotype was seen many times. One end of the junction fails to match germline, which may point to a read error. The rearrangement joins TRBV6-2 or TRBV6-3 to TRBJ2-7; D remains ambiguous. The CDR3 consists of 13 residues. Germline V gene data show CDR1 as MNHEY and CDR2 as SVGEGT. The CDR3 sequence: CASSHSQTYEQYF. The CDR3 DNA is TGTGCCAGCAGTCACTCCCAGACCTACGAGCAGTACTTC.

This clonotype appeared many times. A much larger clone lies a single base off, so this may be a read error. This rearrangement joins TRBV20-1 to TRBJ2-7, with D possibly being TRBD2 (6 bases). CDR3 length: 11 amino acids. Germline V gives CDR1 DFQATT, CDR2 SNEGSKA (reference sequence). The CDR3, as DNA: TGCAGTGCTAGGCGGGGACTGGGGCAGTCCTTC. It codes for CSARRGLGQSF.

The V call is TRBV2, the J call TRBJ2-1; tentatively, D is TRBD1 (6 bases). V lost 2 bases and J 5 bases, leaving 10 bases between the germline ends. Germline V CDR1 and CDR2: SNHLY, FYNNEI. This CDR3 contains 14 residues. The CDR3 nucleotides are TGTGCCAGCAGTGAATGGACAGTTAACAATGAGCAGTTCTTC. This gives the protein CASSEWTVNNEQFF.